These 10 T cell receptor beta chains share one sample of origin, sequenced in a study of blood T cell repertoires in COVID-19. TCRdb's table, derived via immunoSEQ multiplex PCR, lists solely in-frame clones and lacks some. The sample includes 100,000 to 150,000 clones, just under 85% of them seen just once. The sequencing input was peripheral blood. Every receptor here comes from a woman aged 45-59 years with acute or convalescent COVID-19.

The rearrangement links TRBV2 to TRBJ2-7; D is ambiguous. The CDR3 is made up of 12 amino acids. Trimming removed 5 bases at V and 7 bases at J, with 12 bases between. Germline V gene sequence: CDR1 SNHLY, CDR2 FYNNEI. The CDR3 sequence: CASSTTQEEQYF. The DNA of the CDR3 is TGTGCCAGCAGTACTACTCAAGAGGAGCAGTACTTC.

This clone was counted once. V usage is TRBV10-3 and J usage is TRBJ2-1; 9 bases map to TRBD2. CDR3 size: 17 residues. Germline V CDR1 and CDR2: ENHRY, SYGVKD. J was trimmed by 9 bases and V by 0 bases; bases with no gene match: 12. CDR3 bases: TGTGCCATCAGTGAGTCGGAGCCGGGACTAGCTCCAAGTGAGCAGTTCTTC. This gives the protein CAISESEPGLAPSEQFF.

The chain employs TRBV6-5 and TRBJ2-5; TRBD1 agrees at 7 bases. The germline V gene has CDR1 MNHEY and CDR2 SVGAGI. The CDR3 consists of 16 residues. V shed 0 bases and J 5 bases; nucleotides not matched to a gene: 9. CDR3 in amino acids: CASSYSMTGSGETQYF. The CDR3 DNA follows: TGTGCCAGCAGTTACTCTATGACAGGGTCGGGGGAGACCCAGTACTTC.

This clone was recorded once. The chain couples TRBV24-1 to TRBJ2-3; 8 bases fit TRBD2. The CDR3 totals 17 residues. Trimming cost V 2 bases and J 0 bases; bases outside gene matches: 6. Looked up from germline, CDR1 is KGHDR and CDR2 is SFDVKD. CDR3 nucleotides: TGTGCCACCAGTGATTCGGTGGGACTAGGAAGCACAGATACGCAGTATTTT. Its protein product is CATSDSVGLGSTDTQYF.

V usage is TRBV28 and J usage is TRBJ2-7; D is unclear. CDR1 and CDR2 (germline): MDHEN, SYDVKM. This CDR3 region has 13 residues. V lost 2 bases to trimming and J lost 3 bases, with 8 bases between them. The CDR3 protein is CASSLGPRYEQYF. The CDR3 DNA reads as TGTGCCAGCAGTTTAGGTCCGCGCTACGAGCAGTACTTC.

V gene TRBV19 combines with J gene TRBJ1-5; 8 bases are shared with TRBD1. Germline V gives CDR1 LNHDA, CDR2 SQIVND (reference sequence). CDR3 length: 13 amino acids. The V segment lost 7 bases and the J segment 7 bases; nucleotides outside the gene matches: 6. CDR3 protein: CASKDRVDQPQHF. CDR3 nucleotides: TGTGCCAGTAAGGACAGGGTAGACCAGCCCCAGCATTTT. Filled out from reference TRBV19 and TRBJ1-5, the complete variable domain reads DGGITQSPKYLFRKEGQNVTLSCEQNLNHDAMYWYRQDPGQGLRLIYYSQIVNDFQKGDIAEGYSVSREKKESFPLTVTSAQKNPTAFYLCASKDRVDQPQHFGDGTRLSIL.

A few counts support this clone. The chain is built from TRBV9 and TRBJ1-5, with D perhaps TRBD1 (6 bases). The CDR3 length is 14 residues. Trimming pared 0 bases from V and 5 bases from J, leaving 9 bases between. Germline V gene data show CDR1 as SGDLS and CDR2 as YYNGEE. This CDR3 is CASSVDQGYQPQHF. The DNA for the CDR3 is TGTGCCAGCAGCGTAGACCAGGGGTATCAGCCCCAGCATTTT.

As concerns this clone: This specimen includes other DNA sequences encoding the same CDR3. The chain combines TRBV19 with TRBJ2-3, with 7 bases fitting TRBD2. This CDR3 has 12 amino acids. The J segment lost 5 bases and the V segment lost 4 bases, leaving 0 bases of the junction unmatched. Germline-derived CDR1 and CDR2 are LNHDA and SQIVND (reference sequence). CDR3 protein: CASSTGGDTQYF. Written as DNA, the CDR3 is TGTGCCAGTAGTACGGGGGGAGATACGCAGTATTTT.

CDR3 residues: CASGLQGVDLNTIYF. DNA for the CDR3: TGTGCTAGTGGTTTACAGGGTGTTGATCTAAACACCATATATTTT. The chain links TRBV12-5 to TRBJ1-3; tentatively, D is TRBD1 (6 bases). CDR1 is LGHNT and CDR2 is FRNRAP in the germline V gene. V lost 3 bases and J 6 bases, leaving 15 bases between the germline ends. This CDR3 is 15 amino acids long.

V gene TRBV3-1 (or the pseudogene TRBV3-2) combines with J gene TRBJ1-3; a possible D gene is TRBD1 (5 bases). The V end lost 4 bases, the J end lost 0 bases, and 13 bases lay between the germline ends. The germline V gene encodes CDR1 LGHDT and CDR2 YNNKEL (reference sequence). The CDR3 sequence is 16 residues long. The CDR3 DNA reads as TGTGCCAGCAGCCCCGGGGGGTTGATCTCTGGAAACACCATATATTTT. It yields the protein CASSPGGLISGNTIYF.